This T cell receptor beta chain is from a study of blood T cell repertoires in COVID-19. Study-wide context: Cohort 3 donors counted as recovered after two negative PCRs, clearance, or resolved symptoms. Nucleic acid was either cDNA or gDNA, and it came from T cells, B-cell-depleted T cells, or PBMCs.

As handled by the study authors: Estimated nucleated cell counts came from reference gene primer amplification. Only in-frame clones appear in the TCRdb table, and some are missing; sequencing was by immunoSEQ multiplex PCR. V, J and clone size derive from that table, while D and trimming were established from the DNA sequence. The sample yields about 170,000 clones, about 80% seen once. Participants were placed into cohorts based on the clinical history they reported. V lost 11 bases, J lost 11 bases, and 15 bases lay in between. The germline gives CDR1 MDHEN, CDR2 SYDVKM. The CDR3 is 11 amino acids.

This TCR was sampled from a woman in her 70s in a cohort exposed to, infected with or recovered from COVID-19 (not recorded which). The rearrangement joins TRBV28 to TRBJ1-4; D is perhaps TRBD1 (6 bases). Sequenced material: PBMCs or T cells enriched from blood (not recorded which). The CDR3 nucleotides read TGTGCCGTGGGGTACAGGGAGAAACTGTTTTTT. This codes for CAVGYREKLFF.